This entry lists 23 T cell receptor beta chains sequenced from one sample in a study of beta chain features in type 1 diabetes. Every isolated RNA sample was fully reverse transcribed, so sequencing captured expressed TCRB transcripts. Data came from immunoSEQ multiplex PCR; TCRdb stores just in-frame clones and leaves some out. Here the sample spans approximately 470,000 clones, roughly 31% being singletons. Sequencing was done on a sample of naive CD4+ T cells from blood. All receptors derive from a man between 18 and 29 years old in good health.

With regard to this clone: Other DNA variants within this sample encode the same CDR3. The V call is TRBV18, the J call TRBJ2-3; 11 positions match TRBD2. J gave up 4 bases and V 3 bases, and 6 bases lay outside the gene matches. CDR1 KGHSH and CDR2 LQKENI come from the germline V gene. This CDR3 spans 16 amino acids. The CDR3 protein is CASSPLAGGPSDTQYF. The CDR3 nucleotides read TGTGCCAGCTCACCCTTAGCGGGAGGGCCCTCAGATACGCAGTATTTT.

The chain is built from TRBV30 and TRBJ1-3; the D is unclear. Germline V CDR1 and CDR2: GTSNPN, SVGIG (reference sequence). Trimming pared 7 bases from V and 1 base from J, leaving 11 bases between. The CDR3 consists of 13 residues. The CDR3: CAYGLRSGNTIYF. CDR3 sequence (DNA): TGTGCCTATGGGTTGCGGTCTGGAAACACCATATATTTT.

As for this clone: Additional DNA sequences in this sample encode the identical CDR3. The V call is TRBV5-1, the J call TRBJ2-3; D is uncertain. Trimming cost V 1 base and J 5 bases, with 5 bases left between them. The CDR3 extends over 12 amino acids. In germline, CDR1 is SGHRS, CDR2 YFSETQ. CDR3 DNA: TGCGCCAGCAGCTTGCTGAGAGATACGCAGTATTTT. It is translated as CASSLLRDTQYF.

This clone was detected only a few times. The J gene is TRBJ2-7, the V gene TRBV6-5, with D unresolved. This CDR3 contains 14 residues. From germline, CDR1 is MNHEY and CDR2 SVGAGI. V shed 5 bases and J shed 3 bases, with 14 bases lying between them. The CDR3 protein is CASSRSPQFYEQYF. As DNA, the CDR3 is TGTGCCAGCAGTAGGTCTCCTCAATTCTACGAGCAGTACTTC.

This clone has just one count. The chain combines TRBV29-1 with TRBJ1-1; D is uncertain. The CDR3 has 13 residues. Between the trimmed V and J ends, which lost 6 bases and 3 bases, there was a span of 14 bases. In germline, CDR1 is SQVTM, CDR2 ANQGSEA. This CDR3 reads CSVAPRVYTEAFF. CDR3 nucleotide sequence: TGCAGCGTGGCCCCGAGGGTGTACACTGAAGCTTTCTTT.

The V and J genes are TRBV7-3 and TRBJ2-5; a possible D gene is TRBD2 (6 bases). Trimming stripped 3 bases from V and 2 bases from J, with 10 bases between. Per the germline V gene, CDR1 is SGHTA and CDR2 is FQGTGA. The length of the CDR3 is 14 residues. CDR3 DNA sequence: TGTGCCAGCAGCTTTCTGGGAGGACAAGAGACCCAGTACTTC. It specifies CASSFLGGQETQYF.

The gene calls are TRBV28 and TRBJ2-1; D call uncertain. The CDR3 runs 12 residues. Deletions cut 8 bases from V and 0 bases from J, with 5 bases between. CDR1 and CDR2 from the germline V gene are MDHEN and SYDVKM. CDR3 in amino acids: CASQVSYNEQFF. In nucleotides, the CDR3 is TGTGCCAGCCAGGTCTCCTACAATGAGCAGTTCTTC.

The chain carries TRBV7-2 and TRBJ2-1, with D uncertain. The CDR3 sequence is 15 residues long. Trimming removed 5 bases at V and 5 bases at J, with 16 bases between. Germline CDR1 SGHTA, CDR2 FQGNSA. CDR3: CASSVSWGTNNEQFF. The DNA for the CDR3 is TGTGCCAGCAGCGTCTCGTGGGGAACTAACAATGAGCAGTTCTTC.

This clone occurred a few times. This chain links TRBV7-9 with TRBJ2-5; D possibly corresponds to TRBD1 (6 bases). The CDR3 covers 15 residues. Trimming stripped 5 bases from V and 5 bases from J, with 18 bases between. CDR1 SEHNR and CDR2 FQNEAQ come from the germline V gene (reference sequence). The CDR3 DNA is TGTGCCAGCAGCCCGATGGGGGCTTTGGAGGAGACCCAGTACTTC. Protein product: CASSPMGALEETQYF.

V is TRBV4-1 and J is TRBJ2-5; 9 bases fit TRBD1. The CDR3 is 15 amino acids. The V and J ends lost 5 bases and 4 bases, in that order; junction bases with no gene match: 8. CDR1 is MGHRA, CDR2 YSYEKL, per germline. The chain's CDR3 is CASSSQGQGGETQYF. CDR3 sequence (DNA): TGCGCCAGCAGCTCCCAGGGACAGGGCGGAGAGACCCAGTACTTC.

The chain couples TRBV21-1 to TRBJ2-1. TRBV21-1 is given as a pseudogene. The CDR3 has 13 residues. The DNA for the CDR3 is TGTGCCAGCAGCCGGCCTTCATCCAATGAGCAGTTCTTC. The encoded protein is CASSRPSSNEQFF.

This rearrangement joins TRBV6-4 to TRBJ2-3; 9 nucleotides align to TRBD1. Germline loops: CDR1 MRHNA, CDR2 SNTAGT. Germline trimming cut 0 bases from V and 7 bases from J; bases unmatched to any gene: 8. This CDR3 region has 16 residues. The CDR3 loop is CASSDSTGTGRNTQYF. The CDR3 bases are TGTGCCAGCAGTGACTCAACCGGGACAGGGAGAAATACGCAGTATTTT.

This clone was counted between two and nine times. J is TRBJ2-5 and V is TRBV7-7, with D tentatively TRBD1 (5 bases). With 5 bases removed from V and 7 bases from J, the gap between germline ends came to 26 bases. The CDR3 is made up of 17 amino acids. Germline V gene sequence: CDR1 SSHAT, CDR2 FNYEAQ (reference sequence). The CDR3 region is CASSLYEAGLRAGTQYF. The CDR3 nucleotides read TGTGCCAGCAGCCTTTACGAGGCAGGGCTTCGGGCAGGGACCCAGTACTTC.

This clone turned up a few times. This chain connects TRBV30 to TRBJ1-1; D remains ambiguous. Germline V gene sequence: CDR1 GTSNPN, CDR2 SVGIG (reference sequence). The CDR3 length is 13 residues. V lost 1 base, J lost 5 bases, and 11 bases lay in between. The CDR3 DNA sequence: TGTGCCTGGAGTGGGATAGATGGGACTGAAGCTTTCTTT. Translating gives CAWSGIDGTEAFF.

Only a few counts were recorded for this clone. The rearrangement uses TRBV10-3 and TRBJ2-3; no clear D gene. Trimming took off 4 bases at V and 2 bases at J, with 10 bases between the two ends. The CDR3 is 14 residues long. Germline V gene data show CDR1 as ENHRY and CDR2 as SYGVKD. DNA for the CDR3: TGTGCCATCAGTGGGAACAGAAACACAGATACGCAGTATTTT. It yields the protein CAISGNRNTDTQYF.

A few counts support this clone. The J gene is TRBJ2-4, the V gene TRBV11-2, with TRBD2 as a possible D gene (5 bases). V was pared by 3 bases and J by 6 bases, with 9 bases between. CDR3 length: 13 residues. CDR1 is SGHAT and CDR2 is FQNNGV in the germline V gene. The CDR3 sequence is CASSFLARNIQYF. The CDR3 bases are TGTGCCAGCAGCTTTTTAGCGCGAAACATTCAGTACTTC.

This clone was counted between two and nine times. This chain links TRBV9 with TRBJ2-7; 11 nucleotides agree with TRBD1. The CDR3 covers 16 residues. The germline V gene encodes CDR1 SGDLS and CDR2 YYNGEE. V shed 2 bases and J 2 bases; nucleotides not matched to a gene: 6. The CDR3 DNA reads TGTGCCAGCAGCGTGGGAGTGGGACAGGGGGCCTACGAGCAGTACTTC. Translated: CASSVGVGQGAYEQYF.

The chain employs TRBV7-8 and TRBJ1-1; D call uncertain. Germline-derived CDR1 and CDR2 are SGHVS and FQNEAQ. The CDR3 length is 15 residues. V was cut by 1 base and J by 1 base, with 10 bases left in between. The CDR3 DNA reads as TGTGCCAGCAGCTTAGTTCTGAGTGGGAACACTGAAGCTTTCTTT. It yields the protein CASSLVLSGNTEAFF.

This clone was observed a handful of times. The V and J genes are TRBV19 and TRBJ1-1; D not certain. The CDR3 is made up of 13 amino acids. The V end was cut by 3 bases, the J end by 4 bases, with 9 bases between. Germline V lookup: CDR1 LNHDA, CDR2 SQIVND (reference sequence). The CDR3 loop is CASSIAGSTEAFF. CDR3 bases: TGTGCCAGTAGTATTGCGGGGAGCACTGAAGCTTTCTTT.

The genes are TRBV18 and TRBJ2-7; TRBD1 matches 9 bases. Germline V gene sequence: CDR1 KGHSH, CDR2 LQKENI. The trim removed 5 bases at V and 6 bases at J, leaving 5 bases unmatched. The CDR3 has 13 amino acids. In nucleotides, the CDR3 is TGTGCCAGCTCAGGGCCGGGACAGGGCGAGCAGTACTTC. Its translation is CASSGPGQGEQYF. Full variable domain (missing parts from reference TRBV18 and TRBJ2-7): NAGVMQNPRHLVRRRGQEARLRCSPMKGHSHVYWYRQLPEEGLKFMVYLQKENIIDESGMPKERFSAEFPKEGPSILRIQQVVRGDSAAYFCASSGPGQGEQYFGPGTRLTVT.

This clone was recorded a few times. The gene calls are TRBV5-1 and TRBJ2-1; D not resolved. This CDR3 contains 13 residues. V gave up 4 bases and J gave up 3 bases, with 8 bases separating them. Germline V lookup: CDR1 SGHRS, CDR2 YFSETQ. This CDR3 is CASSEDHYNEQFF. The CDR3 DNA reads as TGCGCCAGCAGCGAGGACCACTACAATGAGCAGTTCTTC.

This clone was found a few times. The rearrangement uses TRBV20-1 and TRBJ2-3; tentatively, D is TRBD1 or TRBD2 (5 bases each). Germline CDR1 is DFQATT and CDR2 is SNEGSKA (reference sequence). The CDR3 consists of 11 residues. V lost 2 bases and J 10 bases, leaving 10 bases between the germline ends. The DNA for the CDR3 is TGCAGTGCTAGATCCAGAGGGGCGCAGTATTTT. It yields the protein CSARSRGAQYF.

This rearrangement joins TRBV30 to TRBJ2-7; 8 bases line up with TRBD1. This CDR3 contains 11 residues. In germline, CDR1 is GTSNPN, CDR2 SVGIG (reference sequence). The junction had 3 bases not matched to a gene; V was cut back by 8 bases and J by 3 bases. DNA of the CDR3: TGTGCCCTCGGACAGGGCTACGAGCAGTACTTC. The encoded protein is CALGQGYEQYF.